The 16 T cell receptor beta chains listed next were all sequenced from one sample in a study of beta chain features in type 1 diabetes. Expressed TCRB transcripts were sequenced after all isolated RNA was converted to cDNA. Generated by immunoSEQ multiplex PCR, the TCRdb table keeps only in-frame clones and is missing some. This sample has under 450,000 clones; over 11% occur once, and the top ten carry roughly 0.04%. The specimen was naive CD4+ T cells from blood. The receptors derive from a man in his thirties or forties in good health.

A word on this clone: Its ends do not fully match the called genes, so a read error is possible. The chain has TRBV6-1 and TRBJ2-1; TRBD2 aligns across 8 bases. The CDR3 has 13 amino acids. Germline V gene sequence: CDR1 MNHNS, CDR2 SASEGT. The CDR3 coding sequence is TGTGCCAGCAGTCAAGCCATGGGACTAGGACCGTTCTTC. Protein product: CASSQAMGLGPFF.

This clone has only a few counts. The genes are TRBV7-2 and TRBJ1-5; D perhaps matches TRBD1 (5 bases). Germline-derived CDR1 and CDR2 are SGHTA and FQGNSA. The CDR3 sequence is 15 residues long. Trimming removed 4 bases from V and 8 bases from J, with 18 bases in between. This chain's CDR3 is CASSSPPGGPKPQHF. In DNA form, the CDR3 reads TGTGCCAGCAGCTCTCCCCCGGGGGGACCCAAGCCCCAGCATTTT.

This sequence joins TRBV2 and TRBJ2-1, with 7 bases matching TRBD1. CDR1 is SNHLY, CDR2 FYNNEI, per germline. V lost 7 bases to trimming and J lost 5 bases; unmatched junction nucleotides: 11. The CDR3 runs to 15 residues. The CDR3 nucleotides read TGTGCCAGCAAAGTACAGGGGAAAATTAACAATGAGCAGTTCTTC. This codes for CASKVQGKINNEQFF. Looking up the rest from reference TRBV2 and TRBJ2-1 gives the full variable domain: EPEVTQTPSHQVTQMGQEVILRCVPISNHLYFYWYRQILGQKVEFLVSFYNNEISEKSEIFDDQFSVERPDGSNFTLKIRSTKLEDSAMYFCASKVQGKINNEQFFGPGTRLTVL.

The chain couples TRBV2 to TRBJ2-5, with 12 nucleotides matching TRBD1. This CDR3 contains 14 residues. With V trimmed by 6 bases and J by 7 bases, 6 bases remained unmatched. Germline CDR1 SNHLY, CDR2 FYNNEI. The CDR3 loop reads CASRPGQGAATQYF. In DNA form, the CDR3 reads TGTGCCAGCAGACCGGGACAGGGGGCGGCGACCCAGTACTTC.

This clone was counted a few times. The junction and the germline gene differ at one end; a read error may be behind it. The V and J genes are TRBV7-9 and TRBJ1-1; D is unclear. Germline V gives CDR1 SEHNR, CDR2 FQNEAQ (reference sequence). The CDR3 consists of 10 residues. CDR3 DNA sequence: TGTGCCAGCAGCGGGTCCCAGATAACTTTT. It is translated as CASSGSQITF.

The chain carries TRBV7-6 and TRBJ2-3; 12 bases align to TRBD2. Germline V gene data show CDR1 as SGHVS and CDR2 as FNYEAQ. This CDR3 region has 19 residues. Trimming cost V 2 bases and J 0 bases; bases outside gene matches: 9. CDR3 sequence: CASSLLSLAGGPSTDTQYF. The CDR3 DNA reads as TGTGCCAGCAGCTTATTAAGTCTAGCGGGGGGGCCGAGCACAGATACGCAGTATTTT.

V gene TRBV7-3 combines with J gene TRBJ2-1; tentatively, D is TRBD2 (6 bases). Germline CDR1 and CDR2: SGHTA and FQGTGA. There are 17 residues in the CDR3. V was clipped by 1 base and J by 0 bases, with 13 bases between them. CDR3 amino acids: CASSLMPFSGSYNEQFF. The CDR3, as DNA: TGTGCCAGCAGCTTAATGCCCTTTAGCGGCTCCTACAATGAGCAGTTCTTC.

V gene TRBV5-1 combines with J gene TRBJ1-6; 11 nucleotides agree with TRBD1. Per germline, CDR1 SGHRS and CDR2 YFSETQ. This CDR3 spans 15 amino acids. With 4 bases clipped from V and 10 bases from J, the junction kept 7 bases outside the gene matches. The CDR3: CASSQDRGPGSPLHF. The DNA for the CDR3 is TGCGCCAGCAGCCAGGACAGGGGGCCGGGCTCACCCCTCCACTTT. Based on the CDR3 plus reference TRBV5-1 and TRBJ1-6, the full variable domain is KAGVTQTPRYLIKTRGQQVTLSCSPISGHRSVSWYQQTPGQGLQFLFEYFSETQRNKGNFPGRFSGRQFSNSRSEMNVSTLELGDSALYLCASSQDRGPGSPLHFGNGTRLTVT.

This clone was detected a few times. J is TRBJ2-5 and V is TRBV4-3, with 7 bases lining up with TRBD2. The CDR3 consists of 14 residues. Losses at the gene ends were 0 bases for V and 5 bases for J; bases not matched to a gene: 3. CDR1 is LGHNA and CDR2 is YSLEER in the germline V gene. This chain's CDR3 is CASSQEGGSETQYF. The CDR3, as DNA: TGCGCCAGCAGCCAAGAAGGCGGGAGTGAGACCCAGTACTTC.

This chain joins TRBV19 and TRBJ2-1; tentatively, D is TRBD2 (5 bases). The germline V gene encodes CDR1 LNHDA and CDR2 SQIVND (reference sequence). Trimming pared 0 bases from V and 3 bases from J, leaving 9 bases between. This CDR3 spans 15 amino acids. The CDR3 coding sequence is TGTGCCAGTAGTATAGAAACTAGGCGCTACAATGAGCAGTTCTTC. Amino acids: CASSIETRRYNEQFF. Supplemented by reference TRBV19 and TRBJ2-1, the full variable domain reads DGGITQSPKYLFRKEGQNVTLSCEQNLNHDAMYWYRQDPGQGLRLIYYSQIVNDFQKGDIAEGYSVSREKKESFPLTVTSAQKNPTAFYLCASSIETRRYNEQFFGPGTRLTVL.

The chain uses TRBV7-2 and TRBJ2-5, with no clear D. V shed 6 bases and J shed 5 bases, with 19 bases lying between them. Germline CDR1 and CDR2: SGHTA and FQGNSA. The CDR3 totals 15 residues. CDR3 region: CASSPVFGRSETQYF. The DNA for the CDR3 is TGTGCCAGCAGTCCCGTCTTCGGAAGGTCGGAGACCCAGTACTTC.

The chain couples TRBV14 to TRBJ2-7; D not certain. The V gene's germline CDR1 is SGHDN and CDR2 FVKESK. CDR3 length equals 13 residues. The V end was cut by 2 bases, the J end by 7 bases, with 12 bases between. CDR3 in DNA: TGTGCCAGCAGCCAAAACCCGGTCGGTGAGCAGTACTTC. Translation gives CASSQNPVGEQYF.

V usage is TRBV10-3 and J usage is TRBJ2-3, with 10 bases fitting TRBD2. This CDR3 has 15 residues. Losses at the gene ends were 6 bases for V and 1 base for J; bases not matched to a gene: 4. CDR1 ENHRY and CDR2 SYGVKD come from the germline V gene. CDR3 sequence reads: CAIRSGRVGTDTQYF. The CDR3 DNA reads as TGTGCCATCAGGAGCGGGAGGGTTGGCACAGATACGCAGTATTTT.

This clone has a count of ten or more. The CDR3 reads CAWSNRDTGANVLTF. CDR3 nucleotide sequence: TGTGCCTGGAGTAACAGGGATACTGGGGCCAACGTCCTGACTTTC. The V call is TRBV30, the J call TRBJ2-6, with a weak D call TRBD1 (6 bases). The CDR3 sequence is 15 residues long. Trimming cost V 2 bases and J 2 bases, with 10 bases left between them. Germline V CDR1 and CDR2: GTSNPN, SVGIG (reference sequence). Combining the CDR3 with reference TRBV30 and TRBJ2-6 gives the whole variable domain SQTIHQWPATLVQPVGSPLSLECTVEGTSNPNLYWYRQAAGRGLQLLFYSVGIGQISSEVPQNLSASRPQDRQFILSSKKLLLSDSGFYLCAWSNRDTGANVLTFGAGSRLTVL.

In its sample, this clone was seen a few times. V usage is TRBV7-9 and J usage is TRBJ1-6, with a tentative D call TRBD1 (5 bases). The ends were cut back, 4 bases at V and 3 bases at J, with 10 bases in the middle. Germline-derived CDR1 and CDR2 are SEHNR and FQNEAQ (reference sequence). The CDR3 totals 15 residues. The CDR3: CASSSGIGYNSPLHF. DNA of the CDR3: TGTGCCAGCAGCTCAGGGATAGGCTATAATTCACCCCTCCACTTT.

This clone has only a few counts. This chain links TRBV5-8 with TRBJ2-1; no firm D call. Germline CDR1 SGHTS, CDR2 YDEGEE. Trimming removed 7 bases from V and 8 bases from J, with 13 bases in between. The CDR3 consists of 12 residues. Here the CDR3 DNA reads TGTGCCAGCGGCACTCCTAAGGATGAGCAGTTCTTC. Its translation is CASGTPKDEQFF.